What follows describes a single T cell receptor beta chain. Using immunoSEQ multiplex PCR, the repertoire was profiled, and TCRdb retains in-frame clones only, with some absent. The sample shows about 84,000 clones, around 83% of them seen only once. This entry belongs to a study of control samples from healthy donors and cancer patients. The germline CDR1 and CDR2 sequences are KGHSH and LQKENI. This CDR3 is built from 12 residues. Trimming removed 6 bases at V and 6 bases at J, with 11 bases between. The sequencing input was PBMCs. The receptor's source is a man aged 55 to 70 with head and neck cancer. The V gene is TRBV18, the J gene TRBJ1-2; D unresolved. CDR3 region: CASSLFDDGYTF. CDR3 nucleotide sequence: TGTGCCAGCTCTCTTTTCGACGATGGCTACACCTTC.